The 26 T cell receptor beta chains below all came from one sample that was sequenced in a study of CD8 T cells in Susac syndrome. Random-hexamer reverse transcription was applied to roughly 0.45 to 1 ug RNA. In TCRdb, the immunoSEQ multiplex PCR reads were re-called with MiXCR into one record per CDR3 protein. In the table there are about 300,000 distinct CDR3 sequences, roughly 90% of which are singletons. Material: CD8+ T cells from PBMCs. These receptors were taken from a human donor with multiple sclerosis.

This sequence joins TRBV2 and TRBJ2-3; 12 nucleotides line up with TRBD1. With 7 bases clipped from V and 7 bases from J, the junction kept 12 bases outside the gene matches. Germline values: CDR1 SNHLY, CDR2 FYNNEI. The CDR3 runs 16 residues. The CDR3 here is CASNPWGQGAVNTQYF. CDR3 nucleotide sequence: TGTGCCAGCAACCCCTGGGGACAGGGGGCAGTGAATACGCAGTATTTT.

This clonotype was observed a single time. The rearrangement uses TRBV10-3 and TRBJ2-5, with 13 bases lining up with TRBD2. CDR1 ENHRY and CDR2 SYGVKD come from the germline V gene. The CDR3 spans 14 residues. The ends lost 6 bases at V and 3 bases at J; junction bases unmatched: 1. The chain's CDR3 is CAISGLAGEETQYF. The DNA of the CDR3 is TGTGCCATCAGCGGACTAGCGGGGGAAGAGACCCAGTACTTC.

V is TRBV12-2 and J is TRBJ2-7; TRBD1 is the table's D call, not checked against the DNA. TRBV12-2 counts as a pseudogene. This CDR3 is 16 amino acids long. The CDR3 region has the DNA TGTGCAAGTCGCTTAGAGAATGGGGACAGGGGCTACGAGCAGTACTTC. It specifies CASRLENGDRGYEQYF.

This clonotype turned up a few times. The gene calls are TRBV7-9 and TRBJ1-5; no reliable D call. Germline V gene lookup returns CDR1 SEHNR and CDR2 FQNEAQ (reference sequence). The germline V and J ends were trimmed by 0 bases and 5 bases, with 2 bases remaining between them. This CDR3 region has 12 residues. For the CDR3, the DNA is TGTGCCAGCAGCTTAGCCGATCAGCCCCAGCATTTT. Protein sequence: CASSLADQPQHF.

The chain has TRBV6-5 and TRBJ2-7, with D uncertain. Trimming shortened V by 2 bases and J by 6 bases, and 23 bases separated the two germline ends. Germline V gene sequence: CDR1 MNHEY, CDR2 SVGAGI. The CDR3 runs to 17 residues. In DNA, the CDR3 is TGTGCCAGCAGTTACCCAGACACGACTTGCTCCCCTTGCGAGCAGTACTTC. Protein sequence: CASSYPDTTCSPCEQYF.

J is TRBJ2-7 and V is TRBV6-2 or TRBV6-3; unclear D gene. The CDR3 is 14 residues long. CDR1 and CDR2 (germline): MNHEY, SVGEGT. The ends were cut back, 2 bases at V and 3 bases at J, with 11 bases in the middle. The CDR3 loop reads CASSYIGISYEQYF. The CDR3 region has the DNA TGTGCCAGCAGTTACATTGGTATAAGCTACGAGCAGTACTTC.

The gene calls are TRBV19 and TRBJ2-3; 7 bases line up with TRBD2. There are 12 residues in the CDR3. The V and J ends lost 8 bases and 4 bases, in that order; junction bases with no gene match: 3. Germline V lookup: CDR1 LNHDA, CDR2 SQIVND (reference sequence). The CDR3 bases are TGTGCCAGTGGGGCGGGGGCAGATACGCAGTATTTT. Protein product: CASGAGADTQYF.

This chain connects TRBV6-2 or TRBV6-3 to TRBJ2-1; D is undetermined. Germline values: CDR1 MNHEY, CDR2 SVGEGT. V was pared by 7 bases and J by 9 bases, with 16 bases between. CDR3 length: 13 residues. The CDR3 nucleotides read TGTGCCAGCACTGAGGACCCCACCAGTGAGCAGTTCTTC. Protein sequence: CASTEDPTSEQFF.

The J gene is TRBJ1-3, the V gene TRBV2; D is undetermined. There are 15 residues in the CDR3. V lost 4 bases, J lost 0 bases, and 10 bases lay in between. Germline CDR1 SNHLY, CDR2 FYNNEI. The CDR3 region is CASSVVRSSGNTIYF. In DNA, the CDR3 is TGTGCCAGCAGTGTAGTCCGAAGCTCTGGAAACACCATATATTTT.

This clonotype was found a few times. J is TRBJ2-1 and V is TRBV19; 8 bases align to TRBD2. The length of the CDR3 is 17 residues. Unmatched junction bases numbered 17, after V lost 7 bases and J lost 6 bases. The germline V gene encodes CDR1 LNHDA and CDR2 SQIVND (reference sequence). The CDR3 protein is CASIPTPREGQSNEQFF. For the CDR3, the DNA is TGTGCCAGTATTCCGACCCCTCGGGAGGGCCAGTCCAATGAGCAGTTCTTC.

This clonotype occurred once. This chain links TRBV6-4 with TRBJ2-3; 9 bases line up with TRBD2. The V and J ends lost 0 bases and 3 bases, in that order; junction bases with no gene match: 4. Germline CDR1 reads MRHNA; CDR2 reads SNTAGT. CDR3 length equals 16 residues. CDR3 in DNA: TGTGCCAGCAGTGACTCAGTAGCGGGAGCAACAGATACGCAGTATTTT. Translating gives CASSDSVAGATDTQYF.

The rearrangement uses TRBV6-2 or TRBV6-3 and TRBJ2-1, with D uncertain. This CDR3 is built from 14 residues. Germline CDR1 reads MNHEY; CDR2 reads SVGEGT. V lost 0 bases and J 4 bases, leaving 7 bases between the germline ends. CDR3: CASSYSAAYNEQFF. As DNA, the CDR3 is TGTGCCAGCAGTTACTCGGCAGCGTACAATGAGCAGTTCTTC.

The J gene is TRBJ1-6, the V gene TRBV27, with a tentative D call TRBD1 (6 bases). The ends were cut back, 6 bases at V and 3 bases at J, with 9 bases in the middle. Germline CDR1 and CDR2: MNHEY and SMNVEV (reference sequence). The CDR3 is 14 amino acids. The CDR3 here is CASSLRGYNSPLHF. The DNA of the CDR3 is TGTGCCAGCAGCCTCAGGGGCTATAATTCACCCCTCCACTTT.

This chain links TRBV14 with TRBJ2-1; possible D gene TRBD2, 5 bases. Germline lookup yields CDR1 SGHDN and CDR2 FVKESK. Trimming removed 3 bases from V and 6 bases from J, with 9 bases in between. The CDR3 is made up of 13 amino acids. The CDR3 loop reads CASSQGALNEQFF. DNA for the CDR3: TGTGCCAGCAGCCAGGGAGCCCTCAATGAGCAGTTCTTC.

The V gene is TRBV19, the J gene TRBJ2-1; 7 nucleotides match TRBD1. The V segment lost 5 bases and the J segment 8 bases; nucleotides outside the gene matches: 9. The CDR3 totals 14 residues. In germline, CDR1 is LNHDA, CDR2 SQIVND (reference sequence). The CDR3 DNA follows: TGTGCCAGTAGTCCACAGGGGTCTCGGGATGAGCAGTTCTTC. Amino acid sequence: CASSPQGSRDEQFF.

The CDR3 DNA is TGTGCCAGCAGCTACCGTCGAGCGAGCTACGAGCAGTACTTC. Translating it yields CASSYRRASYEQYF. The genes are TRBV5-5 and TRBJ2-7; D call uncertain. The CDR3 consists of 14 residues. CDR1 SGHKS and CDR2 YYEKEE come from the germline V gene (reference sequence). Trimming removed 3 bases at V and 3 bases at J, with 13 bases between.

The V call is TRBV19, the J call TRBJ1-1; D is unclear. The CDR3 has 16 residues. The germline CDR1 and CDR2 sequences are LNHDA and SQIVND (reference sequence). V gave up 1 base and J gave up 3 bases, with 15 bases separating them. The CDR3 DNA follows: TGTGCCAGTAGTATAGGGACTCGGGGAGCTGACACTGAAGCTTTCTTT. Translating it yields CASSIGTRGADTEAFF.

The V call is TRBV20-1, the J call TRBJ2-1; D unresolved. This CDR3 region has 14 residues. Germline CDR1 is DFQATT and CDR2 is SNEGSKA (reference sequence). Trimming removed 2 bases from V and 8 bases from J, with 16 bases in between. In nucleotides, the CDR3 is TGCAGTGCTAGACATCGATGGAGCCACGATGAGCAGTTCTTC. Amino acid sequence: CSARHRWSHDEQFF.

V and J are TRBV27 and TRBJ2-2; the match to TRBD1 covers 9 bases. The CDR3 is 13 amino acids. The germline V gene encodes CDR1 MNHEY and CDR2 SMNVEV (reference sequence). The ends lost 6 bases at V and 9 bases at J; junction bases unmatched: 5. This CDR3 is CASSNRGRWELFF. Here the CDR3 DNA reads TGTGCCAGCAGCAACAGGGGGCGGTGGGAGCTGTTTTTT.

The rearrangement joins TRBV6-2 or TRBV6-3 to TRBJ1-5; D is undetermined. This CDR3 spans 13 amino acids. Trimming removed 0 bases at V and 6 bases at J, with 6 bases between. The germline V gene has CDR1 MNHEY and CDR2 SVGEGT. Here the CDR3 DNA reads TGTGCCAGCAGTTACTCGGTTGGTCAGCCCCAGCATTTT. Protein: CASSYSVGQPQHF.

The CDR3 here is CASSNRDRGVEQFF. The CDR3 bases are TGTGCCAGTAGTAATCGGGACAGGGGTGTGGAGCAGTTCTTC. The chain carries TRBV19 and TRBJ2-1, with 10 bases fitting TRBD1. The CDR3 covers 14 residues. With V trimmed by 4 bases and J by 10 bases, 7 bases remained unmatched. CDR1 and CDR2 from the germline V gene are LNHDA and SQIVND (reference sequence). Together with reference TRBV19 and TRBJ2-1, the CDR3 gives the full variable domain: DGGITQSPKYLFRKEGQNVTLSCEQNLNHDAMYWYRQDPGQGLRLIYYSQIVNDFQKGDIAEGYSVSREKKESFPLTVTSAQKNPTAFYLCASSNRDRGVEQFFGPGTRLTVL.

V gene TRBV9 combines with J gene TRBJ2-3; D gene uncertain. CDR1 SGDLS and CDR2 YYNGEE come from the germline V gene. The ends were cut back, 3 bases at V and 0 bases at J, with 14 bases in the middle. The CDR3 has 16 amino acids. The DNA for the CDR3 is TGTGCCAGCAGCGCCGGAAGTCTAAGCAGCACAGATACGCAGTATTTT. Amino acids: CASSAGSLSSTDTQYF. The full variable domain, in which reference TRBV9 and TRBJ2-3 provide the parts outside the CDR3, is DSGVTQTPKHLITATGQRVTLRCSPRSGDLSVYWYQQSLDQGLQFLIQYYNGEERAKGNILERFSAQQFPDLHSELNLSSLELGDSALYFCASSAGSLSSTDTQYFGPGTRLTVL.

The chain uses TRBV19 and TRBJ2-3, with D perhaps being TRBD1 or TRBD2 (5 bases each). Trimming took off 6 bases at V and 4 bases at J, with 14 bases between the two ends. The CDR3 extends over 14 amino acids. CDR1 and CDR2 (germline): LNHDA, SQIVND (reference sequence). For the CDR3, the DNA is TGTGCCAGTAGGGGGGAGAACCCCTCAGATACGCAGTATTTT. Residues: CASRGENPSDTQYF.

The rearrangement joins TRBV14 to TRBJ2-1; D is unclear. CDR3 length: 14 amino acids. V was shortened by 0 bases and J by 1 base, with 4 bases between the two germline ends. The germline CDR1 and CDR2 sequences are SGHDN and FVKESK. The DNA of the CDR3 is TGTGCCAGCAGCCAAGATCAATCCTACAATGAGCAGTTCTTC. Translating it yields CASSQDQSYNEQFF. The entire variable domain, with the rest obtained from reference TRBV14 and TRBJ2-1, is as follows: EAGVTQFPSHSVIEKGQTVTLRCDPISGHDNLYWYRRVMGKEIKFLLHFVKESKQDESGMPNNRFLAERTGGTYSTLKVQPAELEDSGVYFCASSQDQSYNEQFFGPGTRLTVL.

V gene TRBV7-9 combines with J gene TRBJ1-1; D remains unclear. The V gene lost 2 bases and the J gene lost 1 base, with 5 bases spanning the gap. Germline CDR1 and CDR2: SEHNR and FQNEAQ (reference sequence). CDR3 length: 13 residues. The CDR3 region is CASSLSKNTEAFF. The CDR3 DNA sequence: TGTGCCAGCAGCTTATCGAAGAACACTGAAGCTTTCTTT.

V is TRBV4-3 and J is TRBJ1-1; D remains unclear. Deletions cut 4 bases from V and 1 base from J, with 7 bases between. CDR1 and CDR2 (germline): LGHNA, YSLEER. This CDR3 region has 13 residues. The CDR3, as DNA: TGCGCCAGCAGCCCACGGACGAACACTGAAGCTTTCTTT. Its translation: CASSPRTNTEAFF.